This T cell receptor beta chain originates from a study of blood T cell repertoires in COVID-19. Study summary: Material from acute and convalescent COVID-19 was sourced from the United States, Italy and Spain.

Authors' methods: Estimation of nucleated cell counts relied on the amplification of reference gene primers. Only in-frame clones appear in the TCRdb table, and some are missing; sequencing was by immunoSEQ multiplex PCR. V and J calls and clone size are copied from that table; D and trimming were computed from the DNA. The data contain 200,000 to 250,000 clones, around nine tenths of them seen just once; the ten biggest clones take up around 2.9%. From germline, CDR1 is LGHDT and CDR2 YNNKEL (reference sequence). The CDR3 contains 13 residues. V lost 6 bases to trimming and J lost 2 bases, with 8 bases between them. This clone was detected only a few times.

The TCR originated in a woman between 55 and 75 years old with acute or convalescent COVID-19. The chain uses TRBV3-1 (or the pseudogene TRBV3-2) and TRBJ1-3; D is ambiguous. What was sequenced was peripheral blood. CDR3 amino acids: CASSPFPGNTIYF. The DNA for the CDR3 is TGTGCCAGCAGTCCGTTTCCTGGAAACACCATATATTTT.